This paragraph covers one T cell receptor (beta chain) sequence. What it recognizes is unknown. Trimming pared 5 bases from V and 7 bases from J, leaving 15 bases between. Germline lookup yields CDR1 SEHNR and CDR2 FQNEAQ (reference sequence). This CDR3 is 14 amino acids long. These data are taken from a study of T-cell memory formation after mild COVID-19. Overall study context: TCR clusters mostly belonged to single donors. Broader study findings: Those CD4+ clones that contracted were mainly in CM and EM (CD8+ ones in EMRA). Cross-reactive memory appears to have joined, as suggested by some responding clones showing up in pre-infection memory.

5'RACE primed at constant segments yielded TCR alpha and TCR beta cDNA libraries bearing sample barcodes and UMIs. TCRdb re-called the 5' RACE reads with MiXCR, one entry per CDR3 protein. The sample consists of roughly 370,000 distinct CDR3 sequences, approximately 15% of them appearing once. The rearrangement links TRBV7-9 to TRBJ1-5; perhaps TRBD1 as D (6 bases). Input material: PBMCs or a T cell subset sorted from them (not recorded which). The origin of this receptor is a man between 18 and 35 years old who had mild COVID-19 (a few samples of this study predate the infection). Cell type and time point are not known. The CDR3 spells CASSQQGWEQPQHF. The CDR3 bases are TGTGCCAGCAGCCAACAGGGTTGGGAGCAGCCCCAGCATTTT.